This entry concerns a single T cell receptor beta chain. No antigen is known for it. No base quality values were provided; no much bigger clone lies one nucleotide off. The donors were 40 or so Caucasian individuals from Russia, aged roughly 6 to 100 years, who were systemically healthy. Approximately 10 milliliters of peripheral blood were collected from each donor into EDTA-treated Vacutainer tubes. Ficoll-Paque density-gradient centrifugation was used to isolate PBMCs, with at least 6 million obtained per sample. Total RNA was extracted from PBMCs with Trizol reagent, with at least 5.5 micrograms obtained per sample. Naive CD45RAhigh/CD27high T cell percentages were measured by flow cytometry on a PBMC aliquot from every donor. The sample belongs to a study of blood T cells in healthy people across ages (dated by TCRdb to 2014 to 2015). As for the study more broadly: In model experiments, template switching captured roughly one uniquely barcoded TCR beta cDNA molecule for every two T cells. Age-related changes in TCR beta repertoire diversity were measured in the study by deep sequencing normalized with unique cDNA molecular identifiers. To avoid experimental bias, donors of different ages were spread randomly across the sequencing lanes. The donors were divided into four age groups: young (average around 17 years), middle-aged (over 35), aged (roughly 66) and long-lived (roughly 88). Using the same blood draw, the study looked at two additional independent replicas of 1 million unique cDNA reads for two donors, one aged 18 to 30 and the other aged 80 or older.

Library method: 5' RACE. TCRdb shows the sequencer as Illumina HiSeq 2500. A second PCR of roughly 6 to 11 cycles was performed with a sample-barcoded 5' primer and a J-beta primer mix. Each TCR beta cDNA molecule received a unique molecular identifier from a template-switch 5' adaptor carrying 12 random nucleotides. At least 2.5 million CDR3-containing paired-end reads were obtained from each sample. The Mint cDNA synthesis kit, primed by a TRBC-specific oligonucleotide, was used to synthesize first-strand cDNA from all RNA. All cDNA was treated with uracil-DNA glycosylase and then went through a first 18-cycle PCR with the universal primers M1SS and BC2_uni_R. For the original study's pipeline: For normalization, 1 million high-quality reads were randomly selected from each sample, with every read carrying a distinct molecular identifier. Reads with shared molecular identifiers were discarded instead of being binned into consensus sequences. MiTCR, set to a Q25 quality threshold and the strictest error-elimination algorithm, was used for CDR3 identification, clonotype clustering and error correction. A nonparametric unseen species model using Euler transformation provided a lower-bound estimate of total TCR beta diversity. TCRdb passed the public sequencing reads through fastp at Q25 and MiXCR, retaining productive beta sequences. All rows with the same CDR3 protein become a single entry with the most common DNA and genes. Clone size and V and J calls follow TCRdb, not the original study. This sample is represented by fewer than 1 million distinct CDR3 sequences; more than 40% of them were singletons. In total, the top ten clones hold nearly 20% of the sample.

General study outcomes and caveats: Estimates of total diversity from one million sequenced T cells were regarded as lower bounds and underestimates. There was a strong correlation between observed TCR beta diversity and the percentage of naive T cells measured by flow cytometry. As age increased, observed TCR beta diversity per million T cells dropped in a roughly linear way, and a significant reduction was already evident by age 40. Because profiling used bulk unsorted PBMCs, naive and antigen-experienced compartments could not be compared conclusively. Compared with the aged group, the long-lived group had more naive CD4+ T cells, fewer expanded clones and increased TCR diversity, suggesting age selection. Donor CMV infection status was unknown, potentially confounding age-related changes in expanded clonotypes.

Sequenced input: blood. This clonotype was obtained from a man aged 55 to 69 in good health.

Here the CDR3 is given as CASSLENSYNEQFF. The base sequence is TGTGCCAGCAGCTTAGAAAACTCCTACAATGAGCAGTTCTTC. The receptor chain draws on TRBV7-9 and TRBJ2-1; the D gene identity is not certain. There are 14 amino acids in the CDR3, from cysteine to phenylalanine inclusive. Of the read, only the CDR3 DNA is kept; its 42 bases are in frame from base 1. CDR1 and CDR2 are drawn from the germline V gene (reference sequence): SEHNR, FQNEAQ. V and J lose 1 base and 0 bases, and a span of 4 bases separates them.